This T cell receptor (beta chain) appears in the sequencing data of a study of shared clonotypes between healthy human individuals. Data came from immunoSEQ multiplex PCR; TCRdb stores just in-frame clones and leaves some out. This table has about 1,800,000 clones, about 95% appearing once. Trimming removed 1 base from V and 2 bases from J; junction bases left unmatched: 7. Germline lookup yields CDR1 SGHDT and CDR2 YYEEEE. The CDR3 has 16 amino acids. Selected positively for CCR7 and CD45RO-negative, naive CD8 cells excluded terminally differentiated effector memory CD45RA+ cells. The sample holds one count of this clone.

This sequence originates from a man between 18 and 29 years old in good health. Material: naive CD8+ T cells sorted from blood. The chain carries TRBV5-6 and TRBJ2-7, with 9 bases identical to TRBD1. CDR3 bases: TGTGCCAGCAGCTTGCCCCGGGACAGGGAGACCTACGAGCAGTACTTC. Translated, it gives CASSLPRDRETYEQYF. Based on the CDR3 plus reference TRBV5-6 and TRBJ2-7, the full variable domain is DAGVTQSPTHLIKTRGQQVTLRCSPKSGHDTVSWYQQALGQGPQFIFQYYEEEERQRGNFPDRFSGHQFPNYSSELNVNALLLGDSALYLCASSLPRDRETYEQYFGPGTRLTVT.